The source of this T cell receptor (beta chain) is a study of beta chain features in type 1 diabetes. Notes on the study in general: Sampled from patients, naive, central memory and Treg TCRB repertoires appeared more similar than those sampled from healthy donors. It was possible that PCR favored shorter templates, equally so in patients and controls. TCRB CDR3s from Type 1 diabetes patients were moderately but significantly shorter in all four CD4+ subsets.

TCRB transcripts that were expressed got sequenced, as all of the isolated RNA had been reverse transcribed. TCRdb's table, derived via immunoSEQ multiplex PCR, lists solely in-frame clones and lacks some. The table lists around 450,000 clones, more than 9.5% of them singletons. Populations isolated by sorting all had purity greater than 95%. This clone has only a few counts. The target antigen is unknown. Germline loops: CDR1 KGHSH, CDR2 LQKENI. The CDR3 consists of 16 residues. Trimming pared 6 bases from V and 0 bases from J, leaving 17 bases between. The source of this sequence is a woman aged 18-35 years in good health. The chain couples TRBV18 to TRBJ1-1, with D possibly TRBD1 on 6 matching bases. The source material was naive CD4+ T cells from blood. The CDR3: CASSRSSGEMNTEAFF. In DNA form, the CDR3 reads TGTGCCAGCTCGCGCTCCTCAGGGGAGATGAACACTGAAGCTTTCTTT.